These 7 T cell receptor beta chains came from one sample sequenced in a study of molecular identifiers for immune sequencing clone quantification. TCRdb called the PCR reads again in MiXCR, with one record for every CDR3 protein. Of over 600,000 distinct CDR3 sequences listed, approximately 20% were seen once; the top ten hold about 0.9%. Sequencing was performed on naive CD8+ T cells from blood, with Jurkat cell RNA spiked in. This sample's subset: FACS-sorted CD8+CD4-CCR7+CD45RA+ naive T cells. Receptors were obtained from a human donor in good health. Some libraries in this study had Jurkat cell RNA spiked in.

The chain combines TRBV7-9 with TRBJ1-2; 8 nucleotides align to TRBD1. V shed 5 bases and J 4 bases; nucleotides not matched to a gene: 12. This CDR3 comprises 16 residues. CDR1 is SEHNR and CDR2 is FQNEAQ in the germline V gene (reference sequence). DNA for the CDR3: TGTGCCAGCAGCCTTCAACCAGGGGGCGCGACCTATGGCTACACCTTC. It is translated as CASSLQPGGATYGYTF. Variable domain in full (rest from reference TRBV7-9 and TRBJ1-2): DTGVSQNPRHKITKRGQNVTFRCDPISEHNRLYWYRQTLGQGPEFLTYFQNEAQLEKSRLLSDRFSAERPKGSFSTLEIQRTEQGDSAMYLCASSLQPGGATYGYTFGSGTRLTVV.

In this sample, this clonotype turned up a few times. The rearrangement links TRBV30 to TRBJ1-1; a weak D match, TRBD1 (5 bases). The V gene lost 4 bases and the J gene lost 0 bases, with 12 bases spanning the gap. The CDR3 extends over 14 amino acids. CDR1 GTSNPN and CDR2 SVGIG come from the germline V gene (reference sequence). The CDR3 coding sequence is TGTGCCTGGATGGGAGACAGCCTGAACACTGAAGCTTTCTTT. Its translation: CAWMGDSLNTEAFF. Full variable domain (rest looked up from reference TRBV30 and TRBJ1-1): SQTIHQWPATLVQPVGSPLSLECTVEGTSNPNLYWYRQAAGRGLQLLFYSVGIGQISSEVPQNLSASRPQDRQFILSSKKLLLSDSGFYLCAWMGDSLNTEAFFGQGTRLTVV.

This clonotype was seen ten or more times. V usage is TRBV11-2 and J usage is TRBJ2-7; D may be TRBD2 (6 bases). Trimming shortened V by 5 bases and J by 3 bases, and 20 bases separated the two germline ends. The V gene's germline CDR1 is SGHAT and CDR2 FQNNGV. CDR3 length: 16 residues. CDR3 residues: CASSRGGDLTHYEQYF. In nucleotides, the CDR3 is TGTGCCAGCAGCCGGGGCGGGGACCTGACACACTACGAGCAGTACTTC.

In its sample, this clonotype was seen many times. The chain combines TRBV6-5 with TRBJ2-7; 7 bases align to TRBD1. Losses at the gene ends were 9 bases for V and 2 bases for J; bases not matched to a gene: 16. The CDR3 loop spans 16 amino acids. Per germline, CDR1 MNHEY and CDR2 SVGAGI. The CDR3 spells CASILSARDRAYEQYF. The CDR3 region has the DNA TGTGCCAGTATACTATCTGCCCGGGACAGAGCCTACGAGCAGTACTTC.

This clonotype was seen more than once but under ten times. The chain combines TRBV6-5 with TRBJ2-1; D not resolved. Germline CDR1 is MNHEY and CDR2 is SVGAGI. The CDR3 runs to 13 residues. The ends were cut back, 2 bases at V and 5 bases at J, with 7 bases in the middle. This CDR3 is CASSYSRDNEQFF. The CDR3 DNA is TGTGCCAGCAGTTACAGCCGTGACAATGAGCAGTTCTTC.

Concerning this clonotype itself: A much more abundant neighbour one base away suggests this may be a read error. The chain has TRBV2 and TRBJ1-5, with 7 nucleotides matching TRBD1. This CDR3 comprises 13 residues. CDR1 is SNHLY and CDR2 is FYNNEI in the germline V gene. CDR3 sequence: CASGDRVNQPQHF. DNA of the CDR3: TGTGCCAGCGGTGACAGGGTCAATCAGCCCCAGCATTTT.

The chain recombines TRBV6-6 with TRBJ2-2; the match to TRBD1 covers 8 bases. The V gene end was trimmed by 5 bases and the J gene end by 7 bases; junction bases not matched to a gene: 3. This CDR3 is 13 amino acids long. From germline, CDR1 is MNHNY and CDR2 SVGAGI (reference sequence). For the CDR3, the DNA is TGTGCCAGCAGTCCAGGGGGCATCGGGGAGCTGTTTTTT. This sequence encodes CASSPGGIGELFF.